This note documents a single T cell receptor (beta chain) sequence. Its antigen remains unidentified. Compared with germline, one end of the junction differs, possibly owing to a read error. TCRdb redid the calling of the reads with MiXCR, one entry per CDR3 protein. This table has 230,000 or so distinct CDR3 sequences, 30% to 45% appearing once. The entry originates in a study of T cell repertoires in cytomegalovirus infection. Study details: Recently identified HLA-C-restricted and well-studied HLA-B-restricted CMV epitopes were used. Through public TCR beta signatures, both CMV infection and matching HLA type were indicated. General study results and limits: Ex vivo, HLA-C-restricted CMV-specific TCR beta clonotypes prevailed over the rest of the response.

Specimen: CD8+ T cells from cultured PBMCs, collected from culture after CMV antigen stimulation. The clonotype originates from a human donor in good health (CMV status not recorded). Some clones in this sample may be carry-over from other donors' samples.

In DNA, the CDR3 is TGTGCCAGCAGCTTAGCAGGGGGCAGGACTGAAGCTTTCTTT. Its translation is CASSLAGGRTEAFF. The chain joins TRBV12-3 or TRBV12-4 to TRBJ1-1, with TRBD1 identical over 8 bases. The CDR3 spans 14 residues.